This T cell receptor (beta chain) was observed in a study of T cells in women clearing cervical HPV infection. Study overall: For cases, blood was sampled a median about 140 days after lesion detection, interquartile range about 90 to 230 days.

Generated by immunoSEQ multiplex PCR, the TCRdb table keeps only in-frame clones and is missing some. The sample features 19,000 or so clones, with approximately 14% in its top ten. This clonotype was sampled from a woman between 18 and 70 years old with a cervical HPV16 infection that either progressed to CIN3+ or cleared (not recorded which). The sequenced sample consisted of blood buffy coat.

The chain's CDR3 is CASSQISDRGTYEQYF. The sequenced part of the CDR3 DNA is TGTGCCAGCAGCCAAATATCGGACAGGGGGACCTACGAG. This chain joins TRBV14 and TRBJ2-7; TRBD1 matches at 10 bases. The read halts 3 residues ahead of the CDR3 end, with the missing end drawn from the germline J gene. The CDR3 spans 16 residues. Germline CDR1 reads SGHDN; CDR2 reads FVKESK. J gave up 2 bases and V 2 bases, and 6 bases lay outside the gene matches.